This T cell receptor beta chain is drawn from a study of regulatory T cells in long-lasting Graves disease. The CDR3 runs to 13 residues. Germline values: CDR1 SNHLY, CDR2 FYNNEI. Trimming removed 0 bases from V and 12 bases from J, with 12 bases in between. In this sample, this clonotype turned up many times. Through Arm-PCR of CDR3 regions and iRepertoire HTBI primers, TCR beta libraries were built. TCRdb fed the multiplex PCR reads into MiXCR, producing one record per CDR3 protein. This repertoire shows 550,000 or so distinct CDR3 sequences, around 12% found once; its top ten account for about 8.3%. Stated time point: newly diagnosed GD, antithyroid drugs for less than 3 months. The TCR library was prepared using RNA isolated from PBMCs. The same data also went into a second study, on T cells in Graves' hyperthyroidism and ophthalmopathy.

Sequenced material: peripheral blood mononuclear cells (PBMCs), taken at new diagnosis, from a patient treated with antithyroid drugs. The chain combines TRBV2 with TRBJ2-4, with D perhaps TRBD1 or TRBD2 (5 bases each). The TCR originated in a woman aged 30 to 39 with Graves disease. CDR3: CASSEARGTDQYF. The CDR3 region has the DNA TGTGCCAGCAGTGAAGCGCGAGGGACCGATCAGTACTTC.